Shown below are 31 T cell receptor beta chains from a single sample sequenced in a study of T cell changes during pregnancy in multiple sclerosis. The assay was immunoSEQ multiplex PCR, and TCRdb's table has in-frame clones only and misses some. This sample yields under 65,000 clones, of which around 90% are seen a single time; under 0.65% belongs to the top ten. The sequencing here drew on CD4+ T cells from peripheral blood mononuclear cells, taken in the third trimester of pregnancy. These receptor sequences come from a female donor with multiple sclerosis, enrolled in a pregnancy study.

This sequence joins TRBV19 and TRBJ1-2; possibly TRBD1 for D (6 bases). The CDR3 contains 16 residues. Germline CDR1 LNHDA, CDR2 SQIVND (reference sequence). V was cut by 3 bases and J by 4 bases, with 18 bases left in between. The CDR3 DNA sequence: TGTGCCAGTAGTATCATTCCCGTACAGGGAGCCTATGGCTACACCTTC. Protein: CASSIIPVQGAYGYTF.

In nucleotides, the CDR3 is TGTGCCAGCAGTTACGTCGGGGCTAACTATGGCTACACCTTC. This gives the protein CASSYVGANYGYTF. This chain connects TRBV6-5 to TRBJ1-2, with unresolved D. CDR1 MNHEY and CDR2 SVGAGI come from the germline V gene. V gave up 2 bases and J gave up 0 bases, with 7 bases separating them. This CDR3 is built from 14 residues.

This chain connects TRBV7-6 to TRBJ1-3, with D possibly being TRBD1 (6 bases). With 8 bases removed from V and 0 bases from J, the gap between germline ends came to 8 bases. This CDR3 has 13 amino acids. The germline CDR1 and CDR2 sequences are SGHVS and FNYEAQ. Here the CDR3 reads CASGQSSGNTIYF. The CDR3 nucleotides are TGTGCCAGCGGACAGAGCTCTGGAAACACCATATATTTT.

This chain joins TRBV7-6 and TRBJ1-5, with 10 bases identical to TRBD1. Per germline, CDR1 SGHVS and CDR2 FNYEAQ. This CDR3 contains 19 residues. V gave up 5 bases and J gave up 4 bases; unmatched junction bases: 17. DNA of the CDR3: TGTGCCAGCAGCGCCAGGGGACAGGGGATATATGAGAATAATCAGCCCCAGCATTTT. Protein product: CASSARGQGIYENNQPQHF. Complete variable domain (other parts from reference TRBV7-6 and TRBJ1-5): GAGVSQSPRYKVTKRGQDVALRCDPISGHVSLYWYRQALGQGPEFLTYFNYEAQQDKSGLPNDRFSAERPEGSISTLTIQRTEQRDSAMYRCASSARGQGIYENNQPQHFGDGTRLSIL.

V gene TRBV18 combines with J gene TRBJ1-5; TRBD1 matches 8 bases. Germline V gene lookup returns CDR1 KGHSH and CDR2 LQKENI. Trimming at V came to 3 bases and at J to 7 bases, leaving 8 bases not matched to a gene. The CDR3 consists of 15 residues. CDR3 sequence (DNA): TGTGCCAGCTCACCGTCCAGGGGGCAGGGGCAGCCCCAGCATTTT. This sequence encodes CASSPSRGQGQPQHF.

This chain joins TRBV28 and TRBJ2-7; the match to TRBD2 covers 11 bases. Germline lookup yields CDR1 MDHEN and CDR2 SYDVKM. The CDR3 has 15 amino acids. With 6 bases clipped from V and 3 bases from J, the junction kept 7 bases outside the gene matches. CDR3 coding DNA: TGTGCCAGCAGCCGCTCTAGCGGGGGGCTCTACGAGCAGTACTTC. Translated, it gives CASSRSSGGLYEQYF.

The V gene is TRBV19, the J gene TRBJ2-3, with D possibly being TRBD2 (6 bases). The ends were cut back, 4 bases at V and 4 bases at J, with 15 bases in the middle. This CDR3 spans 15 amino acids. Germline CDR1 and CDR2: LNHDA and SQIVND (reference sequence). CDR3 amino acids: CASSKILARADTQYF. Here the CDR3 DNA reads TGTGCCAGTAGTAAAATCCTAGCGCGGGCAGATACGCAGTATTTT. Looking up the rest from reference TRBV19 and TRBJ2-3 gives the full variable domain: DGGITQSPKYLFRKEGQNVTLSCEQNLNHDAMYWYRQDPGQGLRLIYYSQIVNDFQKGDIAEGYSVSREKKESFPLTVTSAQKNPTAFYLCASSKILARADTQYFGPGTRLTVL.

The genes are TRBV18 and TRBJ2-1; 9 bases are a match to TRBD1. CDR1 and CDR2 (germline): KGHSH, LQKENI. V dropped 2 bases and J dropped 7; count of bases not matched to a gene: 9. This CDR3 region has 16 residues. CDR3 residues: CASSPMGTGTNNEQFF. The CDR3 DNA follows: TGTGCCAGCTCACCAATGGGGACAGGGACGAATAATGAGCAGTTCTTC.

This rearrangement joins TRBV9 to TRBJ1-4; TRBD1 matches at 8 bases. The CDR3 is 14 amino acids. Germline CDR1 and CDR2: SGDLS and YYNGEE. J gave up 6 bases and V 3 bases, and 4 bases lay outside the gene matches. The CDR3 region has the DNA TGTGCCAGCAGCGGGACAGGGACCCATGAAAAACTGTTTTTT. Translation gives CASSGTGTHEKLFF.

V usage is TRBV5-1 and J usage is TRBJ2-1; 7 bases are a match to TRBD1. V shed 4 bases, J shed 6 bases, and the junction held 19 bases outside the gene matches. The CDR3 length is 18 residues. Germline CDR1 SGHRS, CDR2 YFSETQ. The CDR3 DNA reads TGCGCCAGCAGCCGGGACAGCGATGACTTTCGCCCACCCAATGAGCAGTTCTTC. Residues: CASSRDSDDFRPPNEQFF.

Comment on this clone: Germline and junction disagree at one end, which may indicate a read error. The V and J genes are TRBV6-5 and TRBJ1-2; TRBD1 matches 7 bases. This CDR3 is built from 13 residues. Germline-derived CDR1 and CDR2 are MNHEY and SVGAGI. For the CDR3, the DNA is TGTGCCAGCAGTTACTCGACATTGGGACAGCCAGACTTC. Translation gives CASSYSTLGQPDF.

This rearrangement joins TRBV5-1 to TRBJ2-5; the match to TRBD1 covers 7 bases. CDR3 size: 15 residues. Germline-derived CDR1 and CDR2 are SGHRS and YFSETQ. The V segment lost 0 bases and the J segment 3 bases; nucleotides outside the gene matches: 5. The CDR3 reads CASSLGGGNEETQYF. The CDR3 coding sequence is TGCGCCAGCAGCTTGGGAGGGGGCAATGAAGAGACCCAGTACTTC.

The chain couples TRBV5-5 to TRBJ2-7; TRBD1 is a possible D gene (6 bases). The V end was cut by 1 base, the J end by 6 bases, with 8 bases between. The V gene's germline CDR1 is SGHKS and CDR2 YYEKEE (reference sequence). The CDR3 covers 12 residues. Here the CDR3 reads CASSLTGTEQYF. CDR3 nucleotides: TGTGCCAGCAGCTTGACAGGGACCGAGCAGTACTTC.

CDR3 nucleotides: TGTGCCAGCAGTGACAGGGGAGCTAACTATGGCTACACCTTC. Residues: CASSDRGANYGYTF. J is TRBJ1-2 and V is TRBV18, with 8 bases matching TRBD1. J lost 0 bases, V lost 8 bases, and 5 bases had no gene match. CDR3 length: 14 residues. The germline V gene encodes CDR1 KGHSH and CDR2 LQKENI.

This clone was observed a few times. V is TRBV5-5 and J is TRBJ1-1; TRBD1 agrees at 7 bases. J lost 4 bases, V lost 2 bases, and 2 bases had no gene match. Germline CDR1 and CDR2: SGHKS and YYEKEE (reference sequence). The CDR3 is 13 residues long. This chain's CDR3 is CASSLQGRTEAFF. The CDR3 nucleotides read TGTGCCAGCAGCTTACAGGGGCGCACTGAAGCTTTCTTT. The entire variable domain, with the rest obtained from reference TRBV5-5 and TRBJ1-1, is as follows: DAGVTQSPTHLIKTRGQQVTLRCSPISGHKSVSWYQQVLGQGPQFIFQYYEKEERGRGNFPDRFSARQFPNYSSELNVNALLLGDSALYLCASSLQGRTEAFFGQGTRLTVV.

The chain links TRBV6-5 to TRBJ1-1, with TRBD1 as a possible D gene (5 bases). This CDR3 has 13 amino acids. The germline V gene has CDR1 MNHEY and CDR2 SVGAGI. V was cut by 6 bases and J by 2 bases, with 10 bases left in between. This CDR3 reads CASRSGVNTEAFF. For the CDR3, the DNA is TGTGCCAGCAGGTCGGGGGTAAACACTGAAGCTTTCTTT.

The chain uses TRBV19 and TRBJ1-1; no clear D. The germline CDR1 and CDR2 sequences are LNHDA and SQIVND (reference sequence). V lost 3 bases and J lost 4, with 12 bases in between. The CDR3 has 14 amino acids. CDR3 in DNA: TGTGCCAGTAGTATGTCAGTCGGGATCACTGAAGCTTTCTTT. Encoded protein: CASSMSVGITEAFF.

CDR3 sequence: CASSPGIAGSPEDTIYF. Here the CDR3 DNA reads TGTGCCAGCTCACCAGGGATAGCGGGGAGCCCGGAGGACACCATATATTTT. This chain connects TRBV18 to TRBJ1-3; no firm D call. The germline V gene has CDR1 KGHSH and CDR2 LQKENI. V was trimmed by 2 bases and J by 8 bases, leaving 22 bases between them. The CDR3 has 17 residues.

The chain couples TRBV18 to TRBJ1-6; D possibly corresponds to TRBD1 (5 bases). The germline gives CDR1 KGHSH, CDR2 LQKENI. Between the trimmed V and J ends, which lost 3 bases and 14 bases, there was a span of 17 bases. The CDR3 covers 14 residues. The CDR3 protein is CASSPLSGKEALHF. The CDR3 DNA reads TGTGCCAGCTCACCGTTGTCAGGGAAAGAGGCCCTCCACTTT.

The chain combines TRBV5-1 with TRBJ1-1, with D tentatively TRBD1 (5 bases). This CDR3 has 14 amino acids. CDR1 is SGHRS, CDR2 YFSETQ, per germline. V dropped 4 bases and J dropped 5 bases, with 15 bases sitting between them. The DNA for the CDR3 is TGCGCCAGCAGCACAGGCATGAGCGGGACTGAAGCTTTCTTT. Translation: CASSTGMSGTEAFF.

The chain joins TRBV5-1 to TRBJ1-5, with 8 bases fitting TRBD1. V lost 4 bases and J lost 3; bases outside the gene matches: 6. Germline V gene data show CDR1 as SGHRS and CDR2 as YFSETQ. This CDR3 has 15 amino acids. CDR3 nucleotides: TGCGCCAGCAGCCTACAGGGGGGGAACAATCAGCCCCAGCATTTT. It is translated as CASSLQGGNNQPQHF.

The table lists this clone with a count of one. The rearrangement joins TRBV19 to TRBJ1-1, with unresolved D. This CDR3 region has 13 residues. The germline V gene has CDR1 LNHDA and CDR2 SQIVND (reference sequence). Trimming removed 4 bases at V and 5 bases at J, with 11 bases between. CDR3: CASSRSLVTEAFF. CDR3 coding DNA: TGTGCCAGTAGTAGGAGCCTTGTGACTGAAGCTTTCTTT. The full variable domain, completed using reference TRBV19 and TRBJ1-1, is DGGITQSPKYLFRKEGQNVTLSCEQNLNHDAMYWYRQDPGQGLRLIYYSQIVNDFQKGDIAEGYSVSREKKESFPLTVTSAQKNPTAFYLCASSRSLVTEAFFGQGTRLTVV.

The V call is TRBV19, the J call TRBJ1-4; 7 nucleotides agree with TRBD1. Germline CDR1 is LNHDA and CDR2 is SQIVND (reference sequence). The J segment lost 7 bases and the V segment lost 1 base, leaving 9 bases of the junction unmatched. The CDR3 has 16 amino acids. The CDR3 here is CASSIGGTGASEKLFF. As DNA, the CDR3 is TGTGCCAGTAGTATAGGCGGAACAGGGGCCAGTGAAAAACTGTTTTTT.

On this clone itself: The junction departs from germline at one end; a sequencing error may be responsible. The chain is built from TRBV7-7 and TRBJ2-7, with D perhaps matching TRBD1 (6 bases). This CDR3 has 16 amino acids. CDR1 is SSHAT, CDR2 FNYEAQ, per germline (reference sequence). For the CDR3, the DNA is TGTGCTAGCAGCCCCCTGGACAGCACGAAGTCCTACGAGCAGTACTTC. Protein: CASSPLDSTKSYEQYF.

The sample holds one count of this clone. This chain links TRBV7-3 with TRBJ1-2, with 8 bases identical to TRBD1. Germline V gene sequence: CDR1 SGHTA, CDR2 FQGTGA. The trim removed 5 bases at V and 4 bases at J, leaving 6 bases unmatched. The CDR3 loop spans 14 amino acids. This chain's CDR3 is CASSPQGDFYGYTF. Here the CDR3 DNA reads TGTGCCAGCAGCCCACAGGGGGACTTCTATGGCTACACCTTC.

V is TRBV7-8 and J is TRBJ2-5, with 7 nucleotides matching TRBD1. Trimming removed 6 bases from V and 5 bases from J; junction bases left unmatched: 12. Germline values: CDR1 SGHVS, CDR2 FQNEAQ. This CDR3 is built from 15 residues. The CDR3 DNA sequence: TGTGCCAGCAGGCCACAATCGGGACAGAGGGAGACCCAGTACTTC. Translated: CASRPQSGQRETQYF.

The gene calls are TRBV6-6 and TRBJ2-7, with D possibly TRBD1 on 5 matching bases. Germline V gene lookup returns CDR1 MNHNY and CDR2 SVGAGI (reference sequence). Trimming pared 6 bases from V and 0 bases from J, leaving 12 bases between. The CDR3 is 14 amino acids. In nucleotides, the CDR3 is TGTGCCAGCAGACTAACAGGTCGCTCCTACGAGCAGTACTTC. As protein: CASRLTGRSYEQYF.

This clone was picked up a small number of times. The chain employs TRBV7-9 and TRBJ2-7, with 12 bases lining up with TRBD2. The length of the CDR3 is 15 residues. V dropped 5 bases and J dropped 2; count of bases not matched to a gene: 4. Per germline, CDR1 SEHNR and CDR2 FQNEAQ (reference sequence). The CDR3 bases are TGTGCCAGCAGCAACCGACTAGCGGGGGCCTACGAGCAGTACTTC. It is translated as CASSNRLAGAYEQYF. Full variable domain (remainder filled in from reference TRBV7-9 and TRBJ2-7): DTGVSQNPRHKITKRGQNVTFRCDPISEHNRLYWYRQTLGQGPEFLTYFQNEAQLEKSRLLSDRFSAERPKGSFSTLEIQRTEQGDSAMYLCASSNRLAGAYEQYFGPGTRLTVT.

This sequence joins TRBV10-3 and TRBJ2-2, with 14 bases matching TRBD2. The germline V gene encodes CDR1 ENHRY and CDR2 SYGVKD. The trim removed 11 bases at V and 3 bases at J, leaving 14 bases unmatched. CDR3 length equals 18 residues. CDR3 in amino acids: CAAGGTSGGREYTGELFF. CDR3 nucleotide sequence: TGTGCCGCCGGCGGGACTAGCGGGGGCCGCGAATACACCGGGGAGCTGTTTTTT.

The chain has TRBV29-1 and TRBJ2-7; 10 bases map to TRBD1. This CDR3 comprises 12 residues. V lost 7 bases to trimming and J lost 4 bases; unmatched junction nucleotides: 4. Germline V gene data show CDR1 as SQVTM and CDR2 as ANQGSEA. As DNA, the CDR3 is TGCAGCGCCGGACAGGGGGTGTACGAGCAGTACTTC. Its translation is CSAGQGVYEQYF.

The chain is built from TRBV18 and TRBJ1-1; D is uncertain. The germline CDR1 and CDR2 sequences are KGHSH and LQKENI. The CDR3 is made up of 13 amino acids. Trimming pared 6 bases from V and 1 base from J, leaving 9 bases between. CDR3 in DNA: TGTGCCAGCTCTACAGAGAAGAACACTGAAGCTTTCTTT. Amino acid sequence: CASSTEKNTEAFF.